This TCR beta chain emerged from a study of T cells expressing NK-cell markers (dated by TCRdb to about 2020). Regarding the study in general: Three sorted T-cell subsets (CD3+CD56+NKG2C+, CD3+CD56+NKG2C- and CD3+CD56-NKG2C+) from fewer than 10 donors had their TCR beta-chain repertoires profiled. Among the eight sequenced donors, only one was HCMV-seronegative, while the other seven were HCMV-seropositive. The study sequenced eight donors, all healthy volunteers chosen at random: three men and five women. Illumina HiSeq 2000/2500, MiSeq or NextSeq was used to sequence libraries as 2 x 150 bp reads.

General study outcomes and caveats: Those dominant clonotypes were again the most abundant among CD3+CD56-NKG2C+ cells in a few donors, at about 28.3-65%. In roughly 6 donors, the dominant CD3+CD56+NKG2C+ clonotypes were among the top 10 CD8+ clonotypes and accounted for about 1.0-8% of CD8+ T cells. Whether the expanded NKG2C-expressing T cell clones were specific for HCMV antigens remained unclear.

A word on this clonotype: Its target antigen remains unknown.

According to the germline V gene (reference sequence), CDR1 reads MNHEY and CDR2 reads SMNVEV. Including the terminal cysteine and phenylalanine, the CDR3 comprises 21 residues. No DNA sequence is on record. TCRdb records Illumina HiSeq 2000 as the sequencer. TCR beta cDNA libraries were prepared using 5'RACE template switching, which introduced a universal primer site and unique molecular identifiers. Priming for cDNA synthesis came from the TCR beta constant segment, and two successive PCR amplification steps followed. Per the authors' processing: MIGEC was used to demultiplex reads and group the reads by UMI, and MiTCR was used to assemble and quantify clonotypes. To exclude erroneous sequences, any TCR cDNA sequence not supported by at least two reads was discarded. The tcR package was used for downstream repertoire analysis, and clonotypes were matched across fractions by CDR3 nucleotide sequence plus V segment. VDJmatch was used to annotate antigen specificity against VDJdb, with one amino acid substitution allowed in CDR3. Following reprocessing of the reads by TCRdb, the data hold one row per CDR3 protein sequence and no DNA is available. TCRdb's processing, not the authors', yielded these V and J calls. The table of this sample itemizes around 550,000 distinct CDR3 sequences. Of the sample, 3% to 4.5% is held by the ten largest clones.

A commercial ELISA kit detecting HCMV-specific IgG in serum was used to determine HCMV serostatus. Peripheral blood mononuclear cells were isolated from blood by Ficoll density gradient centrifugation. This sequence was found in a man aged 18 to 30 in good health. Donor details come from another sample of the same person, matched by shared clones. The rearrangement combines TRBV27 with TRBJ1-6. The sample taken for sequencing was blood T cells: a sorted CD56 or NKG2C T cell subset, CD4+ or CD8+ T cells, or bulk PBMC T cells (not recorded which). The CDR3 has the sequence CASSWDDLQITCQIYNSPLHF.